This TCR beta chain is from a study of regulatory T cells in long-lasting Graves disease. Time point in this sample: newly diagnosed GD, antithyroid drugs for less than 3 months. RNA from PBMCs was the source of the TCR library. For TCR beta, libraries came from iRepertoire HTBI primers and Arm-PCR of CDR3 regions. TCRdb redid the calling of the multiplex PCR reads with MiXCR, one entry per CDR3 protein. The sample consists of approximately 490,000 distinct CDR3 sequences, roughly 17% of them appearing once. The CDR3 is 14 residues long. CDR1 and CDR2 (germline): MDHEN, SYDVKM. With 10 bases clipped from V and 0 bases from J, the junction kept 6 bases outside the gene matches. Many counts were recorded for this clonotype. These data were likewise used in another study, on T cells in Graves' hyperthyroidism and ophthalmopathy.

The J gene is TRBJ2-7, the V gene TRBV28; TRBD2 aligns across 10 bases. The material was peripheral blood mononuclear cells (PBMCs), obtained at new diagnosis, from a patient treated with antithyroid drugs. The receptor was isolated from a man in his forties or fifties with Graves disease. CDR3 protein: CATSGRVNSYEQYF. CDR3 nucleotides: TGTGCCACCAGCGGGAGGGTTAACTCCTACGAGCAGTACTTC.